The 26 T cell receptor beta chains presented below share a single source sample, sequenced in a study of blood T cells in healthy people across ages. It was with a sample-barcoded 5' primer and a J-beta primer mix that a second PCR of roughly 6 to 11 cycles was run. TCRdb ran MiXCR on the 5' RACE reads and lists one entry per CDR3 protein. The repertoire holds 800,000 to 900,000 distinct CDR3 sequences, with approximately 67% as singletons. The sequenced sample consisted of blood. All receptors derive from a man aged 25 to 45 in good health.

CDR3 in amino acids: CATNPRGGGTDTQYF. The CDR3 nucleotides are TGTGCCACCAACCCCCGGGGAGGGGGCACAGATACGCAGTATTTT. The V gene is TRBV15, the J gene TRBJ2-3; 7 bases are a match to TRBD2. The CDR3 length is 15 residues. V lost 7 bases to trimming and J lost 1 base; unmatched junction nucleotides: 8. CDR1 LNHNV and CDR2 YYDKDF come from the germline V gene (reference sequence). Full variable domain (outside the CDR3, taken from reference TRBV15 and TRBJ2-3): DAMVIQNPRYQVTQFGKPVTLSCSQTLNHNVMYWYQQKSSQAPKLLFHYYDKDFNNEADTPDNFQSRRPNTSFCFLDIRSPGLGDTAMYLCATNPRGGGTDTQYFGPGTRLTVL.

This chain links TRBV5-1 with TRBJ2-7; D possibly corresponds to TRBD1 (6 bases). Trimming took 7 bases from V and 6 from J, leaving 20 bases between them. The CDR3 extends over 14 amino acids. Germline CDR1 is SGHRS and CDR2 is YFSETQ. This chain's CDR3 is CASFLGHPGSEQYF. The CDR3 DNA sequence: TGCGCCAGCTTTTTGGGACACCCGGGGAGCGAGCAGTACTTC.

This rearrangement joins TRBV20-1 to TRBJ2-4, with 7 bases identical to TRBD1. Trimming cost V 3 bases and J 4 bases; bases outside gene matches: 6. The CDR3 covers 14 residues. Germline loops: CDR1 DFQATT, CDR2 SNEGSKA (reference sequence). CDR3 sequence reads: CSASWGTAKNIQYF. The CDR3 coding sequence is TGCAGTGCTAGTTGGGGGACAGCGAAAAACATTCAGTACTTC.

This sequence joins TRBV12-3 or TRBV12-4 and TRBJ2-1; 8 bases are a match to TRBD2. V trimming: 5 bases; J trimming: 8 bases; junction bases outside the gene matches: 8. This CDR3 is 14 amino acids long. CDR3 sequence reads: CASSMRGVGYEQFF. The CDR3, as DNA: TGTGCCAGCAGTATGCGGGGGGTTGGTTATGAGCAGTTCTTC.

This clonotype was counted a single time. The chain couples TRBV6-4 to TRBJ2-1, with 15 bases lining up with TRBD2. After removal of 4 bases from V and 14 bases from J, the junction contained 3 bases not matched to a gene. Germline CDR1 and CDR2: MRHNA and SNTAGT. The CDR3 is made up of 13 amino acids. The CDR3 reads CASSGTSGGVKFF. The CDR3 nucleotides read TGTGCCAGCAGTGGGACTAGCGGGGGGGTGAAGTTCTTC.

V usage is TRBV7-9 and J usage is TRBJ2-7, with unresolved D. Gene TRBJ2-5 matches the end of the DNA better, so the J call may be wrong. This CDR3 comprises 13 residues. Germline V CDR1 and CDR2: SEHNR, FQNEAQ (reference sequence). CDR3 sequence reads: CASSSSIGETQYF. Written as DNA, the CDR3 is TGTGCCAGCAGCTCGTCTATAGGAGAGACCCAGTACTTC.

This clonotype came up many times. V gene TRBV4-2 combines with J gene TRBJ1-6; D gene uncertain. Germline V gene lookup returns CDR1 LGHNA and CDR2 YNFKEQ. The CDR3 extends over 18 amino acids. V was cut by 0 bases and J by 8 bases, with 20 bases left in between. The CDR3 region has the DNA TGTGCCAGCAGCCAAGAAGGAGTAGAGGAACTGATGGATTCACCCCTCCACTTT. Residues: CASSQEGVEELMDSPLHF.

This clonotype has a handful of counts. The chain carries TRBV5-1 and TRBJ2-1, with 9 bases identical to TRBD1. The CDR3 extends over 15 amino acids. CDR1 and CDR2 from the germline V gene are SGHRS and YFSETQ. V dropped 1 base and J dropped 14; count of bases not matched to a gene: 13. CDR3: CASSLLESPGTGKFF. The CDR3 coding sequence is TGCGCCAGCAGCTTGTTGGAGTCCCCCGGGACAGGGAAGTTCTTC.

This clonotype has just a few counts. The genes are TRBV12-3 or TRBV12-4 and TRBJ1-2; D gene unclear. V gave up 3 bases and J gave up 7 bases, with 9 bases separating them. This CDR3 has 12 residues. This chain's CDR3 is CASSFANTGYTF. The CDR3 DNA reads as TGTGCCAGCAGTTTTGCTAACACTGGCTACACCTTC.

V gene TRBV5-5 combines with J gene TRBJ2-5; D uncertain. The J call may be incorrect, as the DNA end agrees better with TRBJ2-7. The CDR3 is 12 residues long. Germline assignment: CDR1 SGHKS and CDR2 YYEKEE (reference sequence). The CDR3 DNA reads TGTGCCAGCAGCCTCCCCCTTAACGAGCAGTACTTC. It translates to CASSLPLNEQYF.

This chain uses TRBV27 with TRBJ2-1; no reliable D call. From germline, CDR1 is MNHEY and CDR2 SMNVEV (reference sequence). The ends were cut back, 6 bases at V and 3 bases at J, with 18 bases in the middle. There are 16 residues in the CDR3. CDR3 nucleotides: TGTGCCAGCAGGCCCGCCGAGCGTGCCCACTACAATGAGCAGTTCTTC. It encodes CASRPAERAHYNEQFF.

This sequence joins TRBV7-9 and TRBJ2-1, with 10 bases that match TRBD2. The V and J ends lost 5 bases and 9 bases, in that order; junction bases with no gene match: 10. The germline gives CDR1 SEHNR, CDR2 FQNEAQ (reference sequence). The CDR3 has 15 amino acids. The CDR3 spells CASSPASGGRSEQFF. The DNA of the CDR3 is TGTGCCAGCAGCCCCGCTAGCGGGGGTCGGAGTGAGCAGTTCTTC.

The gene calls are TRBV28 and TRBJ1-1; D perhaps matches TRBD1 (5 bases). Trimming shortened V by 6 bases and J by 0 bases, and 17 bases separated the two germline ends. The CDR3 runs to 16 residues. Germline V gene data show CDR1 as MDHEN and CDR2 as SYDVKM. The DNA of the CDR3 is TGTGCCAGCAGAAACTTGGCAAGGGGAATGAACACTGAAGCTTTCTTT. Its translation is CASRNLARGMNTEAFF.

This chain uses TRBV7-2 with TRBJ2-5, with TRBD1 as a possible D gene (5 bases). The assigned J gene may be wrong: the sequence end matches TRBJ2-7 better. The CDR3 consists of 12 residues. Germline V gives CDR1 SGHTA, CDR2 FQGNSA. The CDR3 reads CASSSDSNEQYF. The CDR3 nucleotides read TGTGCCAGCAGCTCCGACAGTAACGAGCAGTACTTC.

Here the CDR3 reads CASNTPSGGGTDTQYF. In DNA, the CDR3 is TGTGCCAGCAACACTCCTAGCGGGGGGGGCACAGATACGCAGTATTTT. V and J are TRBV7-2 and TRBJ2-3, with 12 bases identical to TRBD2. This CDR3 region has 16 residues. Germline values: CDR1 SGHTA, CDR2 FQGNSA. Trimming cost V 7 bases and J 1 base; bases outside gene matches: 6.

This chain connects TRBV12-3 or TRBV12-4 to TRBJ2-3; TRBD2 agrees at 15 bases. The J segment lost 10 bases and the V segment lost 6 bases, leaving 17 bases of the junction unmatched. This CDR3 spans 18 amino acids. The CDR3 loop reads CASRPWTSGGAGAGAQYF. For the CDR3, the DNA is TGTGCCAGCAGGCCATGGACTAGCGGGGGGGCAGGAGCAGGGGCGCAGTATTTT.

CDR3 DNA: TGCAGTGCTGCCCGGATCACTGAGCAGTTCTTC. Its protein is CSAARITEQFF. The chain has TRBV20-1 and TRBJ2-1; unclear D gene. V lost 5 bases and J lost 9, with 11 bases in between. CDR1 DFQATT and CDR2 SNEGSKA come from the germline V gene (reference sequence). The CDR3 covers 11 residues.

The chain uses TRBV5-5 and TRBJ1-5; D gene unclear. The V end lost 0 bases, the J end lost 3 bases, and 7 bases lay between the germline ends. Germline V CDR1 and CDR2: SGHKS, YYEKEE (reference sequence). This CDR3 contains 14 residues. CDR3 in amino acids: CASSLAGYNQPQHF. CDR3 nucleotides: TGTGCCAGCAGCTTGGCTGGATACAATCAGCCCCAGCATTTT.

The chain couples TRBV5-1 to TRBJ2-1, with TRBD1 identical over 8 bases. CDR3 size: 15 residues. Germline assignment: CDR1 SGHRS and CDR2 YFSETQ. J lost 6 bases, V lost 0 bases, and 5 bases had no gene match. The CDR3 loop reads CASSLATGVSNEQFF. In nucleotides, the CDR3 is TGCGCCAGCAGCTTGGCGACAGGGGTGTCCAATGAGCAGTTCTTC.

V gene TRBV14 combines with J gene TRBJ2-7; no definite D call. Germline V CDR1 and CDR2: SGHDN, FVKESK. V shed 3 bases and J shed 0 bases, with 9 bases lying between them. This CDR3 spans 14 amino acids. This CDR3 is CASSHRYSSYEQYF. In DNA, the CDR3 is TGTGCCAGCAGCCACCGATATTCCTCCTACGAGCAGTACTTC.

The chain couples TRBV5-1 to TRBJ2-5; perhaps TRBD1 as D (6 bases). The CDR3 consists of 16 residues. V shed 4 bases and J shed 2 bases, with 18 bases lying between them. CDR1 and CDR2 (germline): SGHRS, YFSETQ. The CDR3 protein is CASSIGQNTIQETQYF. CDR3 bases: TGCGCCAGCAGCATCGGACAGAACACTATACAAGAGACCCAGTACTTC. Looking up the rest from reference TRBV5-1 and TRBJ2-5 gives the full variable domain: KAGVTQTPRYLIKTRGQQVTLSCSPISGHRSVSWYQQTPGQGLQFLFEYFSETQRNKGNFPGRFSGRQFSNSRSEMNVSTLELGDSALYLCASSIGQNTIQETQYFGPGTRLLVL.

This clonotype has just a few counts. The rearrangement uses TRBV27 and TRBJ2-3, with TRBD1 identical over 9 bases. The CDR3 length is 16 residues. Germline V lookup: CDR1 MNHEY, CDR2 SMNVEV (reference sequence). V was clipped by 3 bases and J by 2 bases; unmatched bases: 6. The CDR3 sequence: CASSFGGTGNTDTQYF. DNA for the CDR3: TGTGCCAGCAGTTTTGGGGGGACAGGGAACACAGATACGCAGTATTTT.

This clonotype was found once. The V gene is TRBV3-1, the J gene TRBJ2-3; D is possibly TRBD2 (7 bases). V was pared by 8 bases and J by 4 bases, with 10 bases between. Looked up from germline, CDR1 is LGHDT and CDR2 is YNNKEL (reference sequence). This CDR3 has 12 amino acids. Here the CDR3 DNA reads TGTGCCAGCGGGGGGGCTCCAGATACGCAGTATTTT. Protein sequence: CASGGAPDTQYF.

This CDR3 reads CSARGVGETEAFF. CDR3 DNA: TGCAGTGCTAGAGGGGTAGGTGAAACTGAAGCTTTCTTT. V gene TRBV20-1 combines with J gene TRBJ1-1, with D hard to call. The CDR3 extends over 13 amino acids. V lost 1 base to trimming and J lost 5 bases, with 11 bases between them. CDR1 DFQATT and CDR2 SNEGSKA come from the germline V gene (reference sequence).

This sequence joins TRBV12-3 or TRBV12-4 and TRBJ1-1; D unclear. The V end lost 2 bases, the J end lost 10 bases, and 14 bases lay between the germline ends. The CDR3 contains 13 residues. Written as DNA, the CDR3 is TGTGCCAGCAGTTTAATTAGCCGTAGCGTAGCTTTCTTT. Translated, it gives CASSLISRSVAFF.

As regards this clonotype: The junction shows a germline mismatch at one end, possibly a read error. The J gene is TRBJ2-7, the V gene TRBV25-1; 9 nucleotides match TRBD1. CDR3 length equals 15 residues. CDR1 is MGHDK and CDR2 is SYGVNS in the germline V gene. CDR3 protein: CASSAQGQGVNERYF. The CDR3 DNA reads TGTGCCAGCAGTGCTCAGGGACAGGGCGTAAACGAGCGGTACTTC.